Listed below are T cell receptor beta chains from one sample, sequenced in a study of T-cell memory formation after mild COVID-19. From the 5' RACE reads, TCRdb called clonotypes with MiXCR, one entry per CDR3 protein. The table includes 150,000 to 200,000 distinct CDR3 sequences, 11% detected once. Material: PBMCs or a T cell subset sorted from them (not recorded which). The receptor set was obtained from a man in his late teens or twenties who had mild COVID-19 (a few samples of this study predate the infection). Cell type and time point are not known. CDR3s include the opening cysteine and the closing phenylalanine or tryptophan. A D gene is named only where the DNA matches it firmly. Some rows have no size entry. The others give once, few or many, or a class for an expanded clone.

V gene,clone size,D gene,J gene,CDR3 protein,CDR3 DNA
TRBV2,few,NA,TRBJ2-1,CASSERGPTANEQFF,TGTGCCAGCAGTGAACGGGGACCGACCGCCAATGAGCAGTTCTTC
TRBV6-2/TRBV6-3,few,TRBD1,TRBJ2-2,CASSLTGAGELFF,TGTGCCAGCAGTTTGACAGGGGCCGGGGAGCTGTTTTTT
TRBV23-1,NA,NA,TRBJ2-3,CASTVPGADTDTQYF,TGCGCCAGCACCGTCCCAGGGGCAGATACAGATACGCAGTATTTT
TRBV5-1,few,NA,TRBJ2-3,CASSWGTGDTQYF,TGCGCCAGCAGCTGGGGGACTGGAGATACGCAGTATTTT
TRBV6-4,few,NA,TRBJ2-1,CASSRQGGNEQFF,TGTGCCAGCAGTCGGCAGGGCGGCAATGAGCAGTTCTTC
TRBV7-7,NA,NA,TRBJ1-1,CASSLTENTEAFF,TGTGCCAGCAGCTTGACAGAGAACACTGAAGCTTTCTTT
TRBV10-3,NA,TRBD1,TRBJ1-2,CAISEEDRGRYGYTF,TGTGCCATCAGTGAGGAGGACAGGGGTCGGTATGGCTACACCTTC
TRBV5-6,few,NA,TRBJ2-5,CASSLEDRATQYF,TGTGCCAGCAGCTTGGAGGATCGGGCGACCCAGTACTTC
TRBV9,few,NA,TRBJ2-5,CASSVASGTAATQYF,TGTGCCAGCAGCGTAGCGTCCGGGACCGCGGCGACCCAGTACTTC
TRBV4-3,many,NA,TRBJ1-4,CASGPGREKLFF,TGCGCCAGCGGACCGGGGAGAGAAAAACTGTTTTTT
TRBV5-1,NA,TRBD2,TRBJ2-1,CASSPTSGVINYNEQFF,TGCGCCAGCAGCCCAACTAGCGGGGTTATTAACTACAATGAGCAGTTCTTC
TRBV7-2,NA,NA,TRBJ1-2,CASSPQTRPLSYGYTF,TGTGCCAGCAGCCCCCAGACCAGACCCCTCAGCTATGGCTACACCTTC
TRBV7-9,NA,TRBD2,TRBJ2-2,CASSPPGLVRTGELFF,TGTGCCAGCAGCCCCCCGGGACTAGTTAGAACCGGGGAGCTGTTTTTT
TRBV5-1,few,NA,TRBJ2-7,CASSPGTGHYEQYF,TGCGCCAGCAGCCCGGGGACTGGCCACTACGAGCAGTACTTC
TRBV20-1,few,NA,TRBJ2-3,CSARGLADGDTQYF,TGCAGTGCTAGAGGCCTAGCTGACGGAGATACGCAGTATTTT
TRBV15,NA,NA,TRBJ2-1,CATSRTPGWEQFF,TGTGCCACCAGCAGAACCCCAGGGTGGGAGCAGTTCTTC
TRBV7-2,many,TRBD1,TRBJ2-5,CASSSTDRAETQYF,TGTGCCAGCAGCTCGACGGACAGGGCAGAGACCCAGTACTTC
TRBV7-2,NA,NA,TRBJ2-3,CASSLGLADTQYF,TGTGCCAGCAGCTTAGGTCTAGCGGATACGCAGTATTTT
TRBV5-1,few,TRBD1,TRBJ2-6,CASSLGQGLSGANVLTF,TGCGCCAGCAGCTTGGGACAGGGTTTATCTGGGGCCAACGTCCTGACTTTC
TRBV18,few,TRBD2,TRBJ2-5,CASSGAKTSGVQETQYF,TGTGCCAGCTCAGGAGCAAAGACTAGCGGGGTTCAAGAGACCCAGTACTTC
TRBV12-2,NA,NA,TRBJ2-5,CASRHGCFRLFGETQYF,TGTGCAAGTCGCCATGGGTGTTTCCGACTTTTTGGAGAGACCCAGTACTTC
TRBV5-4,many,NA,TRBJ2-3,CASSLPHEDTQYF,TGTGCCAGCAGCTTACCTCATGAGGATACGCAGTATTTT
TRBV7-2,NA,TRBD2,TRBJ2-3,CASSPTSARTDTQYF,TGTGCCAGCAGCCCAACTAGCGCCCGCACAGATACGCAGTATTTT
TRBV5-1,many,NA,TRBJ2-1,CASSLGIGTPKNEQFF,TGCGCCAGCAGCTTGGGCATCGGGACCCCAAAGAATGAGCAGTTCTTC
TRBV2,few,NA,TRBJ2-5,CASDLGSQETQYF,TGTGCCAGCGATTTAGGATCCCAAGAGACCCAGTACTTC
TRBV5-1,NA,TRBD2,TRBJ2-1,CASNLAGGLAYEQFF,TGCGCCAGCAACCTAGCGGGGGGGCTGGCCTATGAGCAGTTCTTC
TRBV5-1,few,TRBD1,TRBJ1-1,CASSSYQGATMNTEAFF,TGCGCCAGCAGCTCCTACCAGGGGGCAACTATGAACACTGAAGCTTTCTTT